The rows below give T cell receptor beta chains drawn from one sample of a study of response to subunit inactivated influenza vaccine. TCRdb reanalysed the RT-PCR reads using MiXCR and keeps one entry per CDR3 protein. The table lists about 780,000 distinct CDR3 sequences, approximately 18% of them singletons. This material consisted of PBMCs from blood, taken less than 6 days after vaccination. These TCRs come from a man between 50 and 59 years old who received an inactivated influenza vaccine. The CDR3 runs from the conserved cysteine through the conserved F or W. D genes are given only for firm matches. The size entry is marked missing in some rows and otherwise reads once, few, many or a size class.

V	size	D	J	length	CDR3	DNA
TRBV5-1	many	NA	TRBJ1-4	18	CASSRDQAGAPTNEKLFF	TGCGCCAGCAGTCGTGACCAAGCAGGGGCCCCAACTAATGAAAAACTGTTTTTT
TRBV10-3	NA	TRBD2	TRBJ2-7	14	CAISERLAGAEQYF	TGTGCCATCAGTGAGCGGCTAGCGGGAGCCGAGCAGTACTTC
TRBV7-2	many	TRBD1	TRBJ2-7	15	CASSLGGQGPYEQYF	TGTGCCAGCAGCTTAGGAGGACAGGGACCGTACGAGCAGTACTTC
TRBV6-2/TRBV6-3	few	NA	TRBJ2-6	17	CASSPPPSYSGANVLTF	TGTGCCAGCAGCCCCCCCCCGAGCTACTCTGGGGCCAACGTCCTGACTTTC
TRBV20-1	many	TRBD2	TRBJ2-7	16	CSISETSGRVAYEQYF	TGCAGTATATCCGAGACTAGCGGGAGGGTCGCCTACGAGCAGTACTTC
TRBV4-3	few	NA	TRBJ1-1	14	CASSQDYRQTEAFF	TGCGCCAGCAGCCAAGACTACAGACAGACTGAAGCTTTCTTT
TRBV5-5	many	TRBD1	TRBJ2-1	16	CASSPWGTGGYNEQFF	TGTGCCAGCAGCCCCTGGGGGACAGGGGGTTACAATGAGCAGTTCTTC
TRBV5-1	many	TRBD1	TRBJ1-2	15	CASSQGTDGGYGYTF	TGCGCCAGCAGCCAAGGGACAGATGGGGGCTATGGCTACACCTTC
TRBV20-1	few	NA	TRBJ2-7	12	CSANQGSYEQYF	TGCAGTGCTAATCAGGGATCCTACGAGCAGTACTTC
TRBV7-8	many	TRBD2	TRBJ2-3	14	CASSFSGSTDTQYF	TGTGCCAGCAGCTTTAGCGGGAGCACAGATACGCAGTATTTT
TRBV6-2/TRBV6-3	NA	NA	TRBJ2-4	17	CASSTGPTVLAKNIQYF	TGTGCCAGCAGTACTGGACCGACCGTACTAGCCAAAAACATTCAGTACTTC
TRBV12-3/TRBV12-4	NA	NA	TRBJ1-5	15	CASSLGSRFNQPQHF	TGTGCCAGCAGTTTAGGGTCCAGATTCAATCAGCCCCAGCATTTT
TRBV5-1	few	TRBD1	TRBJ1-1	16	CASSWLRGQGNTEAFF	TGCGCCAGCAGCTGGCTTCGGGGACAGGGGAACACTGAAGCTTTCTTT
TRBV6-1	few	NA	TRBJ2-3	18	CASIHGKRGYPSTDTQYF	TGTGCCAGCATCCACGGAAAAAGGGGATACCCTAGCACAGATACGCAGTATTTT
TRBV11-2	NA	TRBD2	TRBJ2-7	17	CASSLESGGRRAYEQYF	TGTGCCAGCAGCTTAGAGTCGGGAGGTAGGCGAGCCTACGAGCAGTACTTC
TRBV4-3	few	NA	TRBJ2-1	13	CASSPQRQEEQFF	TGCGCCAGCAGCCCACAGCGCCAAGAAGAGCAGTTCTTC
TRBV20-1	NA	TRBD2	TRBJ2-4	17	CSASVAGGFLAKNIQYF	TGCAGTGCCTCTGTAGCGGGGGGGTTTCTGGCCAAAAACATTCAGTACTTC
TRBV5-5	few	TRBD2	TRBJ2-3	15	CASSRTSGLTDTQYF	TGTGCCAGCAGCCGGACTAGCGGCCTCACAGATACGCAGTATTTT
TRBV2	NA	NA	TRBJ2-1	11	CASKWGYEQFF	TGTGCCAGCAAGTGGGGTTATGAGCAGTTCTTC
TRBV4-3	few	TRBD1	TRBJ2-6	17	CASSQGSGGNGANVLTF	TGCGCCAGCAGCCAAGGATCAGGGGGCAATGGGGCCAACGTCCTGACTTTC
TRBV7-2	few	TRBD2	TRBJ2-7	14	CASSFQGLGYEQYF	TGTGCCAGCAGCTTCCAGGGACTAGGCTACGAGCAGTACTTC
TRBV5-1	many	NA	TRBJ1-2	13	CASSPGREYGYTF	TGCGCCAGCAGCCCGGGACGAGAGTATGGCTACACCTTC
TRBV10-3	few	TRBD2	TRBJ2-2	16	CAIKMGTSVKTGELFF	TGTGCCATCAAAATGGGCACTAGCGTTAAGACCGGGGAGCTGTTTTTT
TRBV5-1	NA	TRBD1	TRBJ1-1	14	CASRVGTGNTEAFF	TGCGCCAGCAGGGTCGGGACAGGGAACACTGAAGCTTTCTTT
TRBV7-9	few	NA	TRBJ2-1	12	CASRLDGTLSAF	TGTGCCAGCAGATTAGATGGGACACTGTCGGCCTTC
TRBV12-3/TRBV12-4	NA	NA	TRBJ2-7	14	CASRKSGISYEQYF	TGTGCCAGCAGGAAGTCAGGGATCTCCTACGAGCAGTACTTC
TRBV29-1	many	TRBD2	TRBJ2-2	14	CSDWTSLNTGELFF	TGCAGCGACTGGACTAGCCTAAACACCGGGGAGCTGTTTTTT
TRBV6-2/TRBV6-3	once	NA	TRBJ2-3	11	CASTSGYGQYF	TGTGCCAGCACTTCGGGATATGGGCAGTATTTT
TRBV29-1	many	TRBD1	TRBJ2-5	14	CSVFGTGEGETQYF	TGCAGCGTTTTCGGGACAGGGGAAGGAGAGACCCAGTACTTC
TRBV24-1	few	TRBD1	TRBJ1-6	14	CATSSGTANSPLHF	TGTGCCACCAGCTCCGGGACAGCCAATTCACCCCTCCACTTT
TRBV5-1	NA	NA	TRBJ2-6	16	CASSLRPRSGANVLTF	TGCGCCAGCAGCTTGAGGCCGAGATCTGGGGCCAACGTCCTGACTTTC
TRBV5-1	NA	NA	TRBJ2-2	14	CASTHRPEVGELFF	TGCGCCAGCACTCACCGACCGGAGGTCGGGGAGCTGTTTTTT
TRBV18	few	NA	TRBJ1-1	14	CASSPQGAKVRAFF	TGTGCCAGCTCACCCCAAGGGGCTAAGGTGAGAGCTTTCTTT
TRBV12-3/TRBV12-4	many	NA	TRBJ1-5	13	CASSYDGYQPQHF	TGTGCCAGCAGCTATGACGGGTATCAGCCCCAGCATTTT
TRBV20-1	few	NA	TRBJ2-1	15	CSALRGGRTYNEQFF	TGCAGTGCTCTCAGGGGGGGCAGGACCTACAATGAGCAGTTCTTC
TRBV12-3/TRBV12-4	many	NA	TRBJ2-5	13	CASSLRSAETQYF	TGTGCCAGCAGTTTACGGAGTGCGGAGACCCAGTACTTC
TRBV7-8	NA	TRBD2	TRBJ2-3	17	CASSFKLAGGITDTQYF	TGTGCCAGCAGCTTTAAACTAGCGGGAGGGATCACAGATACGCAGTATTTT
TRBV5-1	few	NA	TRBJ2-7	13	CASSSQGRNEQYF	TGCGCCAGCAGCTCTCAGGGGAGGAACGAGCAGTACTTC
TRBV3-1	few	TRBD1	TRBJ2-7	15	CASSQRGRVYGEQYF	TGTGCCAGCAGCCAGAGGGGGCGCGTCTACGGCGAGCAGTACTTC
TRBV20-1	many	TRBD2	TRBJ2-1	14	CSARKREAYNEQFF	TGCAGTGCGAGGAAGCGGGAGGCGTACAATGAGCAGTTCTTC
TRBV12-3/TRBV12-4	NA	NA	TRBJ2-7	16	CASSLVGSGVHYEQYF	TGTGCCAGCAGTTTAGTTGGTAGTGGGGTGCACTACGAGCAGTACTTC
TRBV5-1	few	TRBD1	TRBJ2-5	16	CASSLGWTGVEETQYF	TGCGCCAGCAGCTTGGGGTGGACAGGGGTTGAAGAGACCCAGTACTTC
TRBV20-1	NA	TRBD1	TRBJ2-3	15	CSARDRLRGTDTQYF	TGCAGTGCTAGGGACAGGCTAAGGGGCACAGATACGCAGTATTTT
TRBV7-2	few	NA	TRBJ2-7	13	CASTHRQGYEQYF	TGTGCCAGCACTCATAGGCAGGGCTACGAGCAGTACTTC
TRBV5-1	once	TRBD2	TRBJ2-7	16	CASSPPGGASLYEQYF	TGCGCCAGCAGCCCCCCGGGGGGGGCCTCCCTCTACGAGCAGTACTTC
TRBV6-5	NA	TRBD1	TRBJ2-7	13	CASVPGQTYEQYF	TGTGCCAGCGTTCCGGGACAGACCTACGAGCAGTACTTC